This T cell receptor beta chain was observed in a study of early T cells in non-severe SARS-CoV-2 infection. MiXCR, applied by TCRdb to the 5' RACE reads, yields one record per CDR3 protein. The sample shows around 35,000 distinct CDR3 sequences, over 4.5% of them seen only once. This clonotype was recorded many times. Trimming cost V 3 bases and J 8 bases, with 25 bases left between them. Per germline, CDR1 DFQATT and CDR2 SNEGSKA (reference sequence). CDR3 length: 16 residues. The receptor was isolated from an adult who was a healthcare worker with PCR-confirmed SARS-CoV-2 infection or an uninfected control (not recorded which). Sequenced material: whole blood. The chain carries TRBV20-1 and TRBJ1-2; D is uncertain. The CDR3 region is CSASPRSGSAGGGYTF. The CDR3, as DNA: TGCAGTGCTAGCCCTCGCTCGGGGTCCGCGGGAGGAGGCTACACCTTC.